This T cell receptor beta chain was obtained from a study of shared clonotypes between healthy human individuals (dated by TCRdb to 2018 to 2021). Some background on the complete study: A couple of women and a few men aged 18 to 49 years were included in the cohort. For each donor, CD4 naive and CD4 memory were each run on three plates, CD8 naive on two plates, and CD8 memory on one plate. Per donor, leukapheresis produced somewhere between about 0.9 and 9 billion PBMCs. Blood TCR repertoires of about 5 healthy adults were deeply sequenced to estimate repertoire size and the extent of clonotype sharing between individuals. Different laboratories and diverse techniques were used to prepare libraries and sequence TCR repertoires, to increase sequencing depth and limit assay-specific biases.

The paper as a whole reports these results and caveats: Sampling was restricted to blood, and TCR repertoires in tissues likely differ from the TCR repertoires found in blood. Rarefaction of sorted-subset datasets indicated incomplete sequencing despite the large sequencing depth. Compared with non-shared clonotypes, clonotypes shared by all four sorted-subset donors had higher generation probabilities. Naive subsets generally had larger estimated clonotype richness than memory subsets. Pairwise subsampling led to the expectation that sequencing depth would affect the degree of clonotype sharing among donors. Across several donors, approximately 4.6% of naive CD4, approximately 3.6% of naive CD8, around 2.5% of memory CD4, and 0.4% of memory CD8 clonotypes were shared. Because the study included a small number of donors, the genetic and exposure-history diversity represented was limited.

Using the deep immunoSEQ assay, TCR CDR3 regions were amplified from genomic DNA by multiplex PCR. Genomic DNA extracted from each cell subset was distributed evenly over all wells of several immunoSEQ 96-well plates, and each plate served as one replicate. For sorted subsets, about 210 ng of genomic DNA, equivalent to 25,000 to 35,000 T cell genomes, went into each replicate PCR. The purified libraries were quantified using a Qubit 3.0 fluorometer, sized with a Bioanalyzer 2100, and then quantified again using the KAPA Library Quantification kit. Each immunoSEQ 96-well plate was sequenced on its own single-read 150-cycle Illumina NextSeq 550 flow cell. Regarding the original processing steps: Because only junctional sequences without quality scores were contained in the immunoSEQ output, filtering matching that applied to full-length reads could not be performed. To assign V/J genes and CDR3, sequences were annotated against IMGT germline references using PyIR, a Python wrapper for IgBLAST v1.9. Reads were removed for weak V/J assignments (E-value above 1e-6), missing CDR3, stop codons, out-of-frame junctions, or ambiguous translated residues. A V3J clonotype was defined by an identical inferred V gene, J gene, and CDR3 amino acid sequence. The percentage overlap between two repertoires was calculated by dividing the number of shared unique clonotypes by the size of the smaller repertoire. Three approaches were used to assess repertoire richness: RTK rarefaction, the Chao1 estimator, and Recon v2.1 estimates of unobserved clonotypes. Generation probabilities were computed with OLGA for all TCRbeta clonotypes obtained by the gDNA method from a handful of donors. Here the immuneACCESS table is served through TCRdb, limited to in-frame sequences with V and J called. Missing clones are a known gap in these copies; in checked studies unresolved V genes cover under half, and the rest lacks a known reason. V and J calls and clone size follow that table, whereas D and trimming were derived from the DNA. The sample yields more than 200,000 clones; approximately 65% were counted once. The top ten clonotypes cover roughly 11% of the sample.

From cysteine to phenylalanine, the CDR3 is 15 amino acids long. Only the CDR3 DNA stays, 45 bases, in frame from base 1. V and J are truncated by 2 bases and 0 bases respectively, leaving an intervening sequence of 8 bases. Sequences SGHAT (CDR1) and FQNNGV (CDR2) are obtained from the germline V gene. In regard to this clone: Its antigen is still unknown. The record has no base qualities; no much larger clone is one base away.

Donors were healthy HIV-negative adults with no recently reported acute infections or vaccinations. Every donor was a Caucasian adult living in Nashville, Tennessee, USA. CD4+ T cells were enriched by magnetic negative selection; naive cells were then positively selected on CD45RA, and the negative fraction formed the memory subset. After blood collection by leukapheresis, PBMCs were isolated using Ficoll-Histopaque density gradient centrifugation and then cryopreserved in the vapor phase of liquid nitrogen. Purity and quantity of every magnetically sorted T cell population were checked by analytical flow cytometry. Genomic DNA was isolated from every sorted fraction and measured by UV absorbance on a Nanodrop 2000c.

This TCR was sampled from a man in his thirties or forties in good health. The sample consisted of memory CD4+ T cells sorted from blood. In the paper's terms, the cell subset or site label means: CD45RA-negative fraction. The V and J segments used are TRBV11-2 and TRBJ1-3; the D gene is not confidently resolved. The sequence in DNA is TGTGCCAGCAGCTTAAACGGTTACTCTGGAAACACCATATATTTT. Its translation is CASSLNGYSGNTIYF. With the portions outside the CDR3 filled from the reference TRBV11-2 and TRBJ1-3 genes, the complete variable region becomes EAGVAQSPRYKIIEKRQSVAFWCNPISGHATLYWYQQILGQGPKLLIQFQNNGVVDDSQLPKDRFSAERLKGVDSTLKIQPAKLEDSAVYLCASSLNGYSGNTIYFGEGSWLTVV.